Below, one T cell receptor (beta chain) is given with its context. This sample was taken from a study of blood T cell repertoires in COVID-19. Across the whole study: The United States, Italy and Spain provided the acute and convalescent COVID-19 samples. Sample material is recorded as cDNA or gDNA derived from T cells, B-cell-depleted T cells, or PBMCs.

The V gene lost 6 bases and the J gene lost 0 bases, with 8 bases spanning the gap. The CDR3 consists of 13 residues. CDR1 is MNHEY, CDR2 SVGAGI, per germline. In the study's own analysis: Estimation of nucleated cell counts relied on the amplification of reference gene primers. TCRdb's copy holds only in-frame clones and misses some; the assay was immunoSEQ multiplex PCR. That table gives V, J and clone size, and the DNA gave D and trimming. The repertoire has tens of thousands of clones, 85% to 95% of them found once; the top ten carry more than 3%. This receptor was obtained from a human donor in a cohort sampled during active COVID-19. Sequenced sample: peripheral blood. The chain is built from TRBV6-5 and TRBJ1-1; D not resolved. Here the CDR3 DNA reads TGTGCCAGCAGCCCAACAGTGAACACTGAAGCTTTCTTT. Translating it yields CASSPTVNTEAFF.